This passage covers 5 T cell receptor beta chains from one sample sequenced in a study of cytomegalovirus exposure and HLA in healthy donors. Primers included in the PCR were 60 Vbeta and 13 Jbeta primers. The assay was immunoSEQ multiplex PCR, and TCRdb's table has in-frame clones only and misses some. Among over 150,000 clones, over 65% were seen once, and the ten largest hold roughly 0.098%. The specimen sequenced was PBMCs. These receptors all stem from a boy younger than 10 in good health and CMV-seronegative.

V is TRBV5-1 and J is TRBJ2-7, with unresolved D. The V gene lost 1 base and the J gene lost 3 bases, with 8 bases spanning the gap. The CDR3 covers 13 residues. Germline CDR1 and CDR2: SGHRS and YFSETQ. The CDR3 bases are TGCGCCAGCAGCTTGAATCCGGGCTACGAGCAGTACTTC. Protein product: CASSLNPGYEQYF.

The chain links TRBV4-2 to TRBJ2-3; 15 bases agree with TRBD2. This CDR3 comprises 18 residues. The trim removed 4 bases at V and 3 bases at J, leaving 8 bases unmatched. From germline, CDR1 is LGHNA and CDR2 YNFKEQ. The DNA for the CDR3 is TGTGCCAGCAGCCCCCGGACTAGCGGGGGGGCCGCGACAGATACGCAGTATTTT. Translating gives CASSPRTSGGAATDTQYF.

The V and J genes are TRBV6-5 and TRBJ2-7; D perhaps matches TRBD1 (6 bases). The CDR3 runs 16 residues. Germline CDR1 MNHEY, CDR2 SVGAGI. The ends were cut back, 4 bases at V and 0 bases at J, with 16 bases in the middle. The CDR3 DNA is TGTGCCAGCAGTTTTTCAACAGGGTTGAACTCCTACGAGCAGTACTTC. It codes for CASSFSTGLNSYEQYF.

This clone has just a few counts. J is TRBJ1-6 and V is TRBV6-5, with D possibly matching TRBD1 (6 bases). The ends were cut back, 2 bases at V and 7 bases at J, with 9 bases in the middle. CDR3 length equals 14 residues. CDR1 and CDR2 from the germline V gene are MNHEY and SVGAGI. The CDR3 spells CASSYGQGNSPLHF. CDR3 DNA: TGTGCCAGCAGTTACGGCCAGGGGAATTCACCCCTCCACTTT.

The rearrangement uses TRBV19 and TRBJ1-2; 7 positions agree with TRBD1. CDR1 is LNHDA, CDR2 SQIVND, per germline (reference sequence). The CDR3 length is 13 residues. J gave up 8 bases and V 4 bases, and 7 bases lay outside the gene matches. The CDR3 spells CASSNEGARGYTF. Written as DNA, the CDR3 is TGTGCCAGTAGTAATGAGGGGGCTCGGGGCTACACCTTC.